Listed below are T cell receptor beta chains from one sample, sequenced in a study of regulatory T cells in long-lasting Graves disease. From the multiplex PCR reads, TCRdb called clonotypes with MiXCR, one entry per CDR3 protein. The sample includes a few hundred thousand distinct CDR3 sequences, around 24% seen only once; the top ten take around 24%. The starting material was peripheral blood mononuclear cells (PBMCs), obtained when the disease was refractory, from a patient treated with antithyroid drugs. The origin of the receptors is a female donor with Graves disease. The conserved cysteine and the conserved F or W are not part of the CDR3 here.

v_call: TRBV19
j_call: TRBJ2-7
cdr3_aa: ASSPGPLLAGDPEQY

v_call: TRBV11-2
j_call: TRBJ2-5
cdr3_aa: VSRKPAGKETQY

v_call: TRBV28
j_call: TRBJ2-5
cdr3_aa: ASSLGALETQY

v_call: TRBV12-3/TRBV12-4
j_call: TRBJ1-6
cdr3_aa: ASSLNRGRASPLH

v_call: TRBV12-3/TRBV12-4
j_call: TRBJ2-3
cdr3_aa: ASSLGLLSTDTQY

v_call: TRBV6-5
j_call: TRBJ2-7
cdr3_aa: ASSYFGQGSGEQY

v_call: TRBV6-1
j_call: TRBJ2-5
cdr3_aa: ASSDGGIRQWRETQY

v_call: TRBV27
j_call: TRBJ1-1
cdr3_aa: ASRLAGERTEAF

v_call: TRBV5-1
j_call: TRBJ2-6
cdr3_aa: ASSLGLSSGANVLT

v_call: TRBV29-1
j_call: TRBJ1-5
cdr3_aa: SVGQGSGNQPQH

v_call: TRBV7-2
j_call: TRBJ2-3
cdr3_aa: ASSRLGGNPIHTQY

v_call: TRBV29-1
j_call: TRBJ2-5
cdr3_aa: SVEAAGETQY

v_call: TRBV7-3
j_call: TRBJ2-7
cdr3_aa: ASSPGGGYEQY

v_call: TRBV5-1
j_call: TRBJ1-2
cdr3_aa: ASMEGSRNYGYT

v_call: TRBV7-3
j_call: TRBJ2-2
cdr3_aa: ASKHSLSGELF

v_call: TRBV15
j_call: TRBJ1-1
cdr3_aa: ATSSPRTGDTEAF

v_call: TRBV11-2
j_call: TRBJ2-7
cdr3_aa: ASSLDSRIAGEYEQY